Reported below is one T cell receptor beta chain. Its target is unknown. Libraries were prepared by immunoSEQ multiplex PCR; TCRdb keeps only in-frame clonotypes and omits some of them. The table records 50,000 or so clones, approximately 84% of them present only once. The sample comes from a study of a mutant IDH1 vaccine in newly diagnosed glioma. The germline CDR1 and CDR2 sequences are SEHNR and FQNEAQ (reference sequence). Trimming removed 5 bases from V and 1 base from J; junction bases left unmatched: 5. The CDR3 has 15 residues. Time point defined: week 47, end of study. Topical imiquimod accompanied each vaccine dose, which consisted of 300 ug of mutant IDH1 20-mer peptide.

This material consisted of PBMCs, taken from a glioma patient whose treatment included an IDH1 peptide vaccine. This sequence originates from a woman under 40 with glioma. Some clones in this sample may be carry-over from other donors' samples. The chain uses TRBV7-9 and TRBJ1-2; 9 nucleotides match TRBD1. This CDR3 reads CASSMDRGGNYGYTF. The DNA for the CDR3 is TGTGCCAGCAGCATGGACAGGGGTGGTAACTATGGCTACACCTTC.